Presented here are 24 T cell receptor beta chains from one specimen sequenced in a study of shared clonotypes between healthy human individuals. Cells designated naive CD8 were CD45RO-negative and were positively selected for CCR7, with terminally differentiated effector memory CD45RA+ cells excluded. Measured with immunoSEQ multiplex PCR; TCRdb has only the in-frame clones, and not every one. The table shows about 1,800,000 clones, with about 95% occurring only once. The material sequenced was naive CD8+ T cells sorted from blood. Receptors were obtained from a man aged 18 to 29 in good health.

The chain couples TRBV4-3 to TRBJ1-3; D possibly corresponds to TRBD1 (6 bases). Germline V lookup: CDR1 LGHNA, CDR2 YSLEER. The CDR3 totals 15 residues. Trimming cost V 4 bases and J 0 bases, with 10 bases left between them. For the CDR3, the DNA is TGCGCCAGCAGCCTTGGACAGAACTCTGGAAACACCATATATTTT. Translated, it gives CASSLGQNSGNTIYF.

This chain uses TRBV4-3 with TRBJ2-2; D possibly matches TRBD1 or TRBD2 (5 bases each). Germline CDR1 is LGHNA and CDR2 is YSLEER. V was pared by 0 bases and J by 5 bases, with 16 bases between. The length of the CDR3 is 17 residues. CDR3 bases: TGCGCCAGCAGCCAAGAGCTGCCCGGGACCCATACCGGGGAGCTGTTTTTT. It specifies CASSQELPGTHTGELFF.

With respect to this clone: The sample holds other DNA sequences that translate to the same CDR3. V and J are TRBV6-5 and TRBJ1-4; TRBD1 is a possible D gene (5 bases). The CDR3 totals 14 residues. V gave up 0 bases and J gave up 5 bases, with 7 bases separating them. Germline CDR1 MNHEY, CDR2 SVGAGI. CDR3 amino acids: CASSYSEGNEKLFF. The CDR3, as DNA: TGTGCCAGCAGTTACTCCGAGGGGAATGAAAAACTGTTTTTT.

The chain is built from TRBV7-8 and TRBJ2-7; tentatively, D is TRBD1 (6 bases). V gave up 5 bases and J gave up 4 bases, with 18 bases separating them. The germline V gene has CDR1 SGHVS and CDR2 FQNEAQ. The CDR3 loop spans 15 amino acids. The CDR3 is CASSPDLGTIYEQYF. CDR3 DNA sequence: TGTGCCAGCAGCCCCGACCTCGGGACAATTTACGAGCAGTACTTC.

V usage is TRBV27 and J usage is TRBJ1-4, with D unresolved. V was clipped by 6 bases and J by 13 bases, with 18 bases between them. Per germline, CDR1 MNHEY and CDR2 SMNVEV (reference sequence). This CDR3 contains 13 residues. CDR3 protein: CASSKDFPLLLFF. CDR3 bases: TGTGCCAGCAGCAAGGACTTCCCCCTGTTACTGTTTTTT.

Note on this clone: Other nucleotide sequences from this sample produce the same CDR3. The CDR3 region is CASSQDPGLGNEQFF. In DNA, the CDR3 is TGCGCCAGCAGCCAAGACCCGGGGCTTGGCAATGAGCAGTTCTTC. The chain has TRBV4-1 and TRBJ2-1; D may be TRBD1 or TRBD2 (5 bases each). The CDR3 sequence is 15 residues long. V lost 0 bases to trimming and J lost 6 bases, with 12 bases between them. Germline V gene sequence: CDR1 MGHRA, CDR2 YSYEKL.

The rearrangement links TRBV5-6 to TRBJ2-1; 8 bases map to TRBD2. The CDR3 is 15 amino acids. Germline V CDR1 and CDR2: SGHDT, YYEEEE. Trimming at V came to 2 bases and at J to 5 bases, leaving 6 bases not matched to a gene. The CDR3 spells CASSFQRGRDNEQFF. For the CDR3, the DNA is TGTGCCAGCAGCTTTCAGCGGGGGAGGGACAATGAGCAGTTCTTC.

The gene calls are TRBV10-2 and TRBJ1-2; unclear D gene. Per the germline V gene, CDR1 is WSHSY and CDR2 is SAAADI. Trimming took off 3 bases at V and 2 bases at J, with 10 bases between the two ends. The CDR3 runs 14 residues. CDR3 nucleotides: TGCGCCAGCAGTGAAGAGGCCAGCAACTATGGCTACACCTTC. This codes for CASSEEASNYGYTF.

Comment on this clone: Other DNA variants within this sample encode the same CDR3. This chain uses TRBV27 with TRBJ2-1; D is ambiguous. The length of the CDR3 is 12 residues. With 3 bases removed from V and 5 bases from J, the gap between germline ends came to 5 bases. Germline assignment: CDR1 MNHEY and CDR2 SMNVEV (reference sequence). CDR3 residues: CASSFSHNEQFF. Here the CDR3 DNA reads TGTGCCAGCAGTTTCAGTCACAATGAGCAGTTCTTC.

CDR3 in DNA: TGTGCCACCAGCGCCACGCTAGGGACGAATCAGCCCCAGCATTTT. The encoded protein is CATSATLGTNQPQHF. The rearrangement links TRBV15 to TRBJ1-5; D perhaps matches TRBD1 (5 bases). Trimming left V 5 bases short and J 4 bases short, with 15 bases between. From germline, CDR1 is LNHNV and CDR2 YYDKDF (reference sequence). The CDR3 extends over 15 amino acids.

The chain couples TRBV7-9 to TRBJ2-2; 8 positions match TRBD1. In germline, CDR1 is SEHNR, CDR2 FQNEAQ (reference sequence). V gave up 0 bases and J gave up 4 bases; unmatched junction bases: 13. The CDR3 extends over 19 amino acids. Written as DNA, the CDR3 is TGTGCCAGCAGCTTAGCGCCTCCGGACAGGGATCGAGGCACCGGGGAGCTGTTTTTT. Protein sequence: CASSLAPPDRDRGTGELFF.

This chain connects TRBV6-5 to TRBJ1-3, with a possible D match to TRBD1 (6 bases). Trimming took 5 bases from V and 4 from J, leaving 15 bases between them. This CDR3 has 15 residues. Germline lookup yields CDR1 MNHEY and CDR2 SVGAGI. Here the CDR3 DNA reads TGTGCCAGCAGTAAACCGGGACACCACGGAAACACCATATATTTT. Its protein is CASSKPGHHGNTIYF.

This chain connects TRBV4-1 to TRBJ2-7; TRBD2 agrees at 11 bases. V was clipped by 1 base and J by 3 bases; unmatched bases: 5. The germline V gene encodes CDR1 MGHRA and CDR2 YSYEKL. CDR3 length: 16 residues. CDR3 residues: CASSQVLAGVVYEQYF. The CDR3 coding sequence is TGCGCCAGCAGCCAAGTACTAGCGGGAGTGGTCTACGAGCAGTACTTC.

This chain connects TRBV21-1 to TRBJ1-3; the table assigns TRBD1, which was not confirmed against the DNA. TRBV21-1 is assigned pseudogene status. This CDR3 has 18 amino acids. DNA for the CDR3: TGTGCCAGCAGCGTTAAAATGCAGAAAAACGTCTCTGGAAACACCATATATTTT. Residues: CASSVKMQKNVSGNTIYF.

The CDR3 nucleotides read TGTGCCAGCAGTGAGTCGAATATGAACACTGAAGCTTTCTTT. This codes for CASSESNMNTEAFF. This chain links TRBV2 with TRBJ1-1, with D unclear. Germline CDR1 reads SNHLY; CDR2 reads FYNNEI. This CDR3 has 14 residues. The ends were cut back, 3 bases at V and 0 bases at J, with 8 bases in the middle.

This chain joins TRBV4-1 and TRBJ1-5, with 10 bases that match TRBD1. Germline V gives CDR1 MGHRA, CDR2 YSYEKL. V trimming: 5 bases; J trimming: 4 bases; junction bases outside the gene matches: 11. The CDR3 covers 17 residues. The CDR3 coding sequence is TGCGCCAGCAGCACCTCCGGGACAGGGGTGGGGAATCAGCCCCAGCATTTT. Amino acid sequence: CASSTSGTGVGNQPQHF.

The V call is TRBV4-3, the J call TRBJ1-2; 8 nucleotides agree with TRBD1. The CDR3 consists of 18 residues. The germline gives CDR1 LGHNA, CDR2 YSLEER. V was clipped by 0 bases and J by 3 bases; unmatched bases: 12. DNA for the CDR3: TGCGCCAGCAGCCAAGAAGGACAGGGCACACTACCGGACTATGGCTACACCTTC. Protein sequence: CASSQEGQGTLPDYGYTF.

This clone was found once. The chain combines TRBV5-4 with TRBJ2-7, with D uncertain. The CDR3 is 13 residues long. Deletions cut 2 bases from V and 6 bases from J, with 12 bases between. CDR1 and CDR2 from the germline V gene are SGHNT and YYREEE (reference sequence). The CDR3 spells CASSLRYGPEQYF. CDR3 nucleotide sequence: TGTGCCAGCAGCTTACGATATGGGCCCGAGCAGTACTTC.

The genes are TRBV25-1 and TRBJ2-2; 8 bases align to TRBD2. V gave up 5 bases and J gave up 5 bases; unmatched junction bases: 7. The germline CDR1 and CDR2 sequences are MGHDK and SYGVNS. The CDR3 has 15 residues. The CDR3 DNA follows: TGTGCCAGCAGTAAACCGGGGGGGTGGACCGGGGAGCTGTTTTTT. As protein: CASSKPGGWTGELFF.

This chain connects TRBV7-6 to TRBJ1-4; D remains ambiguous. There are 14 residues in the CDR3. Germline V gene lookup returns CDR1 SGHVS and CDR2 FNYEAQ. V lost 5 bases and J lost 7, with 14 bases in between. The CDR3 region is CASSPYSGFEKLFF. The CDR3 region has the DNA TGTGCCAGCAGCCCCTACTCGGGGTTTGAAAAACTGTTTTTT.

The genes are TRBV6-6 and TRBJ1-2; a weak D match, TRBD1 (5 bases). The CDR3 sequence is 13 residues long. Per the germline V gene, CDR1 is MNHNY and CDR2 is SVGAGI (reference sequence). V shed 5 bases and J shed 4 bases, with 11 bases lying between them. CDR3 amino acids: CASSPTEIYGYTF. The CDR3 bases are TGTGCCAGCAGTCCGACAGAGATCTATGGCTACACCTTC.

J is TRBJ1-2 and V is TRBV12-5, with TRBD1 matching over 8 bases. Germline lookup yields CDR1 LGHNT and CDR2 FRNRAP. This CDR3 has 12 amino acids. The J segment lost 7 bases and the V segment lost 6 bases, leaving 4 bases of the junction unmatched. The DNA for the CDR3 is TGTGCTAGTGGCCCAGGGGGCTTTGGCTACACCTTC. Amino acid sequence: CASGPGGFGYTF. The entire variable domain, with the rest obtained from reference TRBV12-5 and TRBJ1-2, is as follows: DARVTQTPRHKVTEMGQEVTMRCQPILGHNTVFWYRQTMMQGLELLAYFRNRAPLDDSGMPKDRFSAEMPDATLATLKIQPSEPRDSAVYFCASGPGGFGYTFGSGTRLTVV.

This sequence joins TRBV4-3 and TRBJ2-7; no firm D call. The CDR3 is 13 residues long. V shed 3 bases and J shed 2 bases, with 8 bases lying between them. Germline values: CDR1 LGHNA, CDR2 YSLEER. CDR3 in DNA: TGCGCCAGCAGCCAGGGGTTCGCCTACGAGCAGTACTTC. Encoded protein: CASSQGFAYEQYF.

The chain carries TRBV7-9 and TRBJ1-1; 9 nucleotides agree with TRBD1. CDR1 is SEHNR, CDR2 FQNEAQ, per germline (reference sequence). The CDR3 totals 14 residues. The trim removed 4 bases at V and 11 bases at J, leaving 11 bases unmatched. The CDR3 spells CASSSEHRGLGAFF. CDR3 sequence (DNA): TGTGCCAGCAGCTCAGAACACAGGGGGCTTGGGGCTTTCTTT.